This TCR beta chain comes out of a study of shared clonotypes between healthy human individuals. Broader study findings: Memory subsets generally showed lower estimated richness than naive subsets.

Sequencing was at deep level. The authors distributed each subset's genomic DNA evenly over several immunoSEQ plates. Assay: immunoSEQ multiplex PCR; the TCRdb copy retains only in-frame clones and omits some. This sample yields about 2.2 million clones, of which 90% to 95% are seen a single time; about 1.7% belongs to the top ten. Turning to this clone: Its cognate antigen is unknown.

Terminally differentiated effector memory CD45RA+ cells were left out of the naive CD8 fraction, which was CD45RO-negative and positively selected for CCR7. Donors were healthy HIV-negative adults without recent acute infections or vaccinations. Between the trimmed V and J ends, which lost 3 bases and 5 bases, there was a span of 19 bases. Germline V lookup: CDR1 MDHEN, CDR2 SYDVKM. CDR3 length: 17 amino acids. This chain connects TRBV28 to TRBJ2-2; TRBD1 might be the D (6 bases). Material: naive CD8+ T cells from PBMCs. This receptor was obtained from a man in his late teens or twenties in good health. Some clones in this sample may be carry-over from other donors' samples. DNA of the CDR3: TGTGCCAGCAGTTTCTTCCAGGGGATAGTTGGAACCGGGGAGCTGTTTTTT. It is translated as CASSFFQGIVGTGELFF.